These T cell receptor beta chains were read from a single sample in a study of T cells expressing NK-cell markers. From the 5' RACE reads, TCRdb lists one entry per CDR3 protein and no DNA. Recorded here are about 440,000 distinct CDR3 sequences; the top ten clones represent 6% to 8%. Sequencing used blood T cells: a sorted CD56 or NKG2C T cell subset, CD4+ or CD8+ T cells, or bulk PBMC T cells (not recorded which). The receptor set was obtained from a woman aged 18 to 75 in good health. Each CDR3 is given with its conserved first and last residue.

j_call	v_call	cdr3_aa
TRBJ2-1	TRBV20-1	CSASSLAGGVDEQFF
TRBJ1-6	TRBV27	CASSFRGRVSNSPLHF
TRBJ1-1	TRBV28	CASSLSTNTEAFF
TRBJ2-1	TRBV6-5	CASSYGGSSYNEQFF
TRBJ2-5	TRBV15	CATRGRVRETQYF
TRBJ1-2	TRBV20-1	CSASEVGVRGYTF
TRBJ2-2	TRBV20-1	CSAYESGNTGELFF
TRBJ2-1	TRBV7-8	CASSLFPTGTFAREQFF
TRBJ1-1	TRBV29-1	CSVVYPGANPEAFF
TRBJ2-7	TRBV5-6	CASSFDSRKGDYEQYF
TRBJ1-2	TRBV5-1	CASTKEGTAFGGYTF
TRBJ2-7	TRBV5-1	CASSLALSRGLEQYF
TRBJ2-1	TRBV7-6	CASSLVGTLSWGSSYNEQFF
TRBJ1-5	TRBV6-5	CASSYSGTGSGQPQHF
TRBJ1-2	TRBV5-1	CASSLLAHTSRLGNYGYTF
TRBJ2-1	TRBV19	CASGISGGTYNEQFF
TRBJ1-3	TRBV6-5	CASSYGGYKSGNTIYF
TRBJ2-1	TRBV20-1	CSAGEGTNRYEQFF
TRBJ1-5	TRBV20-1	CSAGSGQGNQPQHF
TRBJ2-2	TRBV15	CATVPVGGYTGELFF
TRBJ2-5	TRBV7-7	CASRGGDQETQYF
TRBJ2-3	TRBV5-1	CASSWGQGGADTQYF
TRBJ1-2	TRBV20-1	CSARARGQGGYGYTF
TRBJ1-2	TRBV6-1	CASSPQGICGYTF
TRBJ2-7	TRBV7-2	CASSWDASYEQYF
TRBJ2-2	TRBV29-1	CSSVHGTGELFF
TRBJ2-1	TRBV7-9	CASSPAGGTAYNEQFF
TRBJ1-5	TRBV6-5	CASSYSYRQGDQPQHF
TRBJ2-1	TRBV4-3	CASSQDSGTSGGAAEQFF
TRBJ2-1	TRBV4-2	CASSQAGPSSYNEQFF
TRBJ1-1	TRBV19	CASSIGRLYGTEAFF
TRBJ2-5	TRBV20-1	CSLRWQETQYF
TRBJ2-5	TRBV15	CASSRGLSAAGETQYF
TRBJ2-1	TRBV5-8	CASSFGAMQFF
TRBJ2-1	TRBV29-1	CSVERGLTFEQFF
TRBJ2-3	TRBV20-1	CSASGSRTLADTQYF
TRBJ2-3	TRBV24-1	CATSDFTRDTDTQYF
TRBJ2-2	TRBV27	CASSLVGGVLAGELFF
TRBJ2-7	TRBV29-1	CSGKASSYEQYF
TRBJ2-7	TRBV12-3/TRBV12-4	CASSLGGDYKYEQYF
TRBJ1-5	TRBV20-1	CSASNGDQPQHF
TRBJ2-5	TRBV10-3	CASSFGGGSETQYF
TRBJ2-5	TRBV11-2	CASGGLEGTQYF
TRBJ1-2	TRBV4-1	CASSQSPGEGARYGYTF
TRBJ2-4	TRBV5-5	CASIPSTGRENIQYF
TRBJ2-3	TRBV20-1	CSARGKPGQGTDTQYF
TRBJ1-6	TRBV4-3	CASSQDFKGFTPLHF
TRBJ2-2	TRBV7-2	CASSPDWGIAGELFF
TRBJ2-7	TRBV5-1	CASSPGDSYEQYF
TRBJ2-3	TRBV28	CATSKGIRTDTQYF
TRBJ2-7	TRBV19	CASRGREAEQYF
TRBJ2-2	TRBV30	CAWRGTNTGELFF
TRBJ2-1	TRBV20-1	CSATRRFQYNEQFF
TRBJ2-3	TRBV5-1	CASSLVAGEGDTQYF
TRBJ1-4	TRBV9	CASSDSANNEKLFF
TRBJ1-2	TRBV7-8	CASSDNGWAGYGYTF
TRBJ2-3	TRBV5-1	CASSLTGTRDTQYF
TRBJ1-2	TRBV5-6	CASRLNFRKENGYTF
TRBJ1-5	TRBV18	CASSPGTGSSQPQHF
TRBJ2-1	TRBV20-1	CSARRGSSYNEQFF